This T cell receptor (beta chain) derives from a study of blood T cell repertoires in COVID-19. Background on the study: Spain, Italy and the United States supplied samples that represented acute and convalescent COVID-19. Sample material is recorded as cDNA or gDNA derived from T cells, B-cell-depleted T cells, or PBMCs.

V lost 0 bases and J 3 bases, leaving 6 bases between the germline ends. Germline V gene sequence: CDR1 SGHKS, CDR2 YYEKEE (reference sequence). This CDR3 has 13 residues. Authors' processing steps: Scientists estimated how many nucleated cells there were by amplifying reference gene primers. Sequencing used immunoSEQ multiplex PCR; TCRdb keeps in-frame clones, though not all of them. V and J calls plus clone size are reproduced from that table; the DNA served to infer D and trimming. The data contain around 150,000 clones, roughly 80% of them singletons. The chain has TRBV5-5 and TRBJ1-2; D perhaps matches TRBD1 (5 bases). This sequence originates from a man aged 45-65 years with acute or convalescent COVID-19. Material: peripheral blood. The chain's CDR3 is CASSLETDYGYTF. CDR3 coding DNA: TGTGCCAGCAGCTTGGAGACAGACTATGGCTACACCTTC.